The rows below give T cell receptor beta chains drawn from one sample of a study of cytomegalovirus exposure and HLA in healthy donors. TCRdb's copy holds only in-frame clones and misses some; the assay was immunoSEQ multiplex PCR. The sample yields 130,000 or so clones, just under 80% seen once. The sequencing sample was made of PBMCs. These receptors were obtained from a woman between 18 and 29 years old in good health and CMV-seronegative. CDR3s leave out the opening cysteine and the closing phenylalanine or tryptophan. Expanded clones are given a class, and other clones once, few, many or no size at all.

V	J	size	CDR3
TRBV6-5	TRBJ2-3	-	ASTNRGTDTQY
TRBV13	TRBJ2-1	once	ASSPGGGSYNEQF
TRBV7-9	TRBJ2-4	-	ASSFRNSGTGPNIQY
TRBV6-4	TRBJ2-1	-	ASSVSGSPYNEQF
TRBV5-1	TRBJ2-3	-	ASRTGVVGTDTQY
TRBV5-1	TRBJ2-7	-	ASSFRTGNFYEQY
TRBV30	TRBJ2-1	-	AWSIRASGISYNEQF
TRBV4-1	TRBJ1-1	-	ASSQREGVNTEAF
TRBV29-1	TRBJ2-3	-	SVEVWLAGVGDTQY
TRBV27	TRBJ2-2	-	ASSFVRAPGANTGELF
TRBV7-2	TRBJ2-3	-	ASSLRVAGSNTDTQY
TRBV5-4	TRBJ2-1	-	ASSPAGVGSYNEQF
TRBV2	TRBJ1-1	-	ASRIADTEAF
TRBV19	TRBJ1-1	-	ASSKGMNTEAF
TRBV7-9	TRBJ2-1	-	ASSLGTSGSYNEQF
TRBV29-1	TRBJ1-1	-	SVDRRRRDEAF
TRBV9	TRBJ2-1	-	ASTLDDSAYNEQF
TRBV2	TRBJ2-1	few	ASSEATLAGGEQF
TRBV7-2	TRBJ2-5	once	ASSTLAQETQY
TRBV10-3	TRBJ2-7	-	AISESRDSSYEQY
TRBV5-5	TRBJ1-2	once	ASSLSMVLGAPNYGYT
TRBV5-4	TRBJ1-1	-	ASSLPPGGGVNTEAF
TRBV7-9	TRBJ1-4	-	ASSLYEEKLF
TRBV30	TRBJ2-1	-	AWSVLVASGVSEQF
TRBV6-5	TRBJ2-7	-	ASSPLAGPGEQY
TRBV4-2	TRBJ2-7	-	ASSSRTGQVGPYEQY